The clone carrying this TCR beta chain was detected once. In the original processing: Researchers report that nucleated cell counts were estimated from reference gene primer amplification. The table came from immunoSEQ multiplex PCR; TCRdb's copy has only in-frame clones and leaves some out. V, J and clone size reflect that table, while D and trimming were determined from the DNA. Of 210,000 or so clones in the sample, roughly four fifths were seen once. The data derive from a study of blood T cell repertoires in COVID-19. Turning to the study itself: The analysed material was cDNA or gDNA that came from T cells, B-cell-depleted T cells, or PBMCs.

Looked up from germline, CDR1 is KGHSH and CDR2 is LQKENI. This CDR3 is built from 17 residues. Trimming stripped 1 base from V and 1 base from J, with 16 bases between. The chain carries TRBV18 and TRBJ1-1, with D tentatively TRBD1 (5 bases). This TCR was sampled from a man between 50 and 59 years old who had recovered from COVID-19. The specimen sequenced was peripheral blood. CDR3 region: CASSPLQVVTTNTEAFF. The CDR3 DNA sequence: TGTGCCAGCTCACCACTACAGGTAGTCACAACGAACACTGAAGCTTTCTTT.